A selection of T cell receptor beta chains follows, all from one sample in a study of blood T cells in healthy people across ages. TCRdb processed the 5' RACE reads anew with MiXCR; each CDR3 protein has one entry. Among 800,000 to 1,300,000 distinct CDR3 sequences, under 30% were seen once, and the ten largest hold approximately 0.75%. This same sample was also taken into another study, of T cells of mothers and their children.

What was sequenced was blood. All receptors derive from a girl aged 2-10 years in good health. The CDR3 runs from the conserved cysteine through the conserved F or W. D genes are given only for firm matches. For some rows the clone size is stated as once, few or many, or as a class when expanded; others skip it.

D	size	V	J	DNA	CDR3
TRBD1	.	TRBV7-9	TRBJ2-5	TGTGCCAGCAGCCCAGGGACAGGGTATTTGACCCAGTACTTC	CASSPGTGYLTQYF
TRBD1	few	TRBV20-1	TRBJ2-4	TGCAGTGCTAGAACCGACAGGGGAATGAACATTCAGTACTTC	CSARTDRGMNIQYF
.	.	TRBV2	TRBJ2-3	TGTGCCAGCAGTGACCCAGGGTCTGGTAACACAGATACGCAGTATTTT	CASSDPGSGNTDTQYF
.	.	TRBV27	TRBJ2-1	TGTGCCAGCAGGCGGATCGCGACGAATGAGCAGTTCTTC	CASRRIATNEQFF
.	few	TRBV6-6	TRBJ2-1	TGTGCCAGCTTAACCTACGAGGATGAGCAGTTCTTC	CASLTYEDEQFF
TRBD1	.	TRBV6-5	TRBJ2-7	TGTGCCAGCAAGCAGTCCCGGGACAGCCTATACGAGCAGTACTTC	CASKQSRDSLYEQYF
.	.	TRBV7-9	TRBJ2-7	TGTGCCAGCAGCGCAGTTAAGGCCGAGCAGTACTTC	CASSAVKAEQYF
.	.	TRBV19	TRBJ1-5	TGTGCCAGTAGTCCGCCCGGGGCCGTTCTTAATAGCAATCAGCCCCAGCATTTT	CASSPPGAVLNSNQPQHF
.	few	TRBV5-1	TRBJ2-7	TGCGCCAGCAGCTTGAGCGCCTACGAGGAGCAGTACTTC	CASSLSAYEEQYF
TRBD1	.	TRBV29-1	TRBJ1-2	TGCAGCGTTGAAGGTTATGGACAGGGAGCTCGGAACTATGGCTACACCTTC	CSVEGYGQGARNYGYTF
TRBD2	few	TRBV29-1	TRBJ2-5	TGCAGCGTTCTTGGGTCAAGCGGGGGGCTTCGTGAGACCCAGTACTTC	CSVLGSSGGLRETQYF
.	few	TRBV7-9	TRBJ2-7	TGTGCCAGCAGCTCCTCCCTCGCCTACGAGCAGTACTTC	CASSSSLAYEQYF
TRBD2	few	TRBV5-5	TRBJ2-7	TGTGCCAGCAGCGGGGGGGACGTCTCAAGGTACGAGCAGTACTTC	CASSGGDVSRYEQYF
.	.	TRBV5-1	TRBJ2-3	TGCGCCAGCCAAAGGGGGACAGATACGCAGTATTTT	CASQRGTDTQYF
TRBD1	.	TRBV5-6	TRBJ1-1	TGTGCCAGCAGCTCGGACAGGGCTCTCATGGACACTGAAGCTTTCTTT	CASSSDRALMDTEAFF
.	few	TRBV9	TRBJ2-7	TGTGCCAGACCCCCTTATTGCGGGACCTACGAGCAGTACTTC	CARPPYCGTYEQYF
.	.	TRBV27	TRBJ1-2	TGTGCCAGCAGTTTATCGGCAGTCACTCATTATGGCTACACCTTC	CASSLSAVTHYGYTF
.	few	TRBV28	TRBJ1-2	TGTGCCAGCAGTACCCCGACAGATTTTGGCTACACCTTC	CASSTPTDFGYTF
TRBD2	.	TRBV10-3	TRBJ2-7	TGTGCCATGAAGCGGGAGATCTTCTACGAGCAGTACTTC	CAMKREIFYEQYF
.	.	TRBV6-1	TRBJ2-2	TGTGCCAGCAGAAGTAGTACAGGGTCGCACACCGGGGAGCTGTTTTTT	CASRSSTGSHTGELFF
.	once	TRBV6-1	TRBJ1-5	TGTGCAAGCAGTACCCTCCGGCAGGGACGCAATAGCAATCAGCCCCAGCATTTT	CASSTLRQGRNSNQPQHF
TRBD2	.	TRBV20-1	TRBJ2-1	TGCAGTCAGACTAGCGGGAGGGCCGAGGAGAATGAGCAGTTCTTC	CSQTSGRAEENEQFF
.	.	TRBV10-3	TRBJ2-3	TGTGCCATCAGTGAGGGGGGGGCCAGCACAGATACGCAGTATTTT	CAISEGGASTDTQYF
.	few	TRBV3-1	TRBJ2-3	TGTGCCAGCGGATTCCGACAATCCCTGGCAGATACGCAGTATTTT	CASGFRQSLADTQYF
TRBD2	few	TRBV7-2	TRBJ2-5	TGTGCCAGCAGTCTACAGGTCGGGGGGGAGACCCAGTACTTC	CASSLQVGGETQYF
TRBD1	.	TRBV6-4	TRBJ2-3	TGTGCCAGCAGTGACGGGACAGGGGGCCTAAATACCCAGTATTTT	CASSDGTGGLNTQYF
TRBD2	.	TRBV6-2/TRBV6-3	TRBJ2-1	TGTGCCAGCCAGAGGGCTAGCGGGAAAAAGGAGCAGTTCTTC	CASQRASGKKEQFF
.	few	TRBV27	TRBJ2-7	TGTGCCAGCAGTTTAAGGGGGGGGAACGAGCAGTACTTC	CASSLRGGNEQYF
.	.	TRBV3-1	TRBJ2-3	TGTGCCAGCAGCCAAGAACTGGGGGGATTTGTCACAGATACGCAGTATTTT	CASSQELGGFVTDTQYF
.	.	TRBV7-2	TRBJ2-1	TGTGCCAGCAGCTCCCGACAGGTAGGGGGCAATGAGCAGTTCTTC	CASSSRQVGGNEQFF
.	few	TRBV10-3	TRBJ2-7	TGTGCCATCAGTGAGTCAGAGGAAGGCTCCTACGAGCAGTACTTC	CAISESEEGSYEQYF
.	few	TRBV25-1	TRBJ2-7	TGTGCCAGCAGTGAGGGAGGCCTCTACGAGCAGTACTTC	CASSEGGLYEQYF
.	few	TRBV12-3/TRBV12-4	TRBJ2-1	TGTGCCAGCAGGATGGACGAGTACAATGAGCAGTTCTTC	CASRMDEYNEQFF
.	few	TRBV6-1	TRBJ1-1	TGTGCCAGCAGTCCCCTAGGGGGAGGTTTGTATACGGAAGCTTTCTTT	CASSPLGGGLYTEAFF
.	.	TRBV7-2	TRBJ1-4	TGTGCCAGCAGCTTAGAAGCCGGCCCGGTCAGTGAAAAACTGTTTTTT	CASSLEAGPVSEKLFF
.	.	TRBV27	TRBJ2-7	TGTGCCAGCAGTTTGCGATCTAGCTTCTACGAGCAGTACTTC	CASSLRSSFYEQYF
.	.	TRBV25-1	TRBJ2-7	TGTGCCAGCAGTGACCAGGTGTACGAGCAGTACTTC	CASSDQVYEQYF
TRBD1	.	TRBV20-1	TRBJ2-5	TGCAGTGCTATAGGACAGGGAGAGACCCAGTACTTC	CSAIGQGETQYF